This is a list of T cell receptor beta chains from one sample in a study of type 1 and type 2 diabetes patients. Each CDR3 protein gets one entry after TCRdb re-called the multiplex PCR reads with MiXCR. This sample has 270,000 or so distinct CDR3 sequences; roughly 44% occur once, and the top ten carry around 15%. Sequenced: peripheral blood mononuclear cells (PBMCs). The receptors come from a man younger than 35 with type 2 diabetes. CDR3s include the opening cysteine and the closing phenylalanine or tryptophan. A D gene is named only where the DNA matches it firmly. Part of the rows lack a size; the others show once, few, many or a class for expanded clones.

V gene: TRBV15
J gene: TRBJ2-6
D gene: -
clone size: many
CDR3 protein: CATSRVVGSGANVLTF
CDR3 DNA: TGTGCCACCAGCAGAGTAGTCGGTTCCGGGGCCAACGTCCTGACTTTC

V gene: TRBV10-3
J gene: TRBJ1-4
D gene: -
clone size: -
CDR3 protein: CATANGGNEKLFF
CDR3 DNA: TGTGCCACAGCGAATGGGGGGAATGAAAAACTGTTTTTT

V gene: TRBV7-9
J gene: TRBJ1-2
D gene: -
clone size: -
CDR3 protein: CASSYDLQFYGYTF
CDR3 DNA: TGTGCCAGCAGCTACGACCTACAGTTCTATGGCTACACCTTC

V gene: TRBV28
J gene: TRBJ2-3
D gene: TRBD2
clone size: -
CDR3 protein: CASSQRLAGGIDTQYF
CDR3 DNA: TGTGCCAGCAGCCAAAGACTAGCGGGAGGGATAGATACGCAGTATTTT

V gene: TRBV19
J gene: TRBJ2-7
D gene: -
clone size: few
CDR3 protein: CASSFIWFHEQYF
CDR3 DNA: TGTGCCAGCAGCTTTATCTGGTTCCACGAGCAGTACTTC

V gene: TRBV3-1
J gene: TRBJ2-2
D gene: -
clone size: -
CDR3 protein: CASSQDLVRELFF
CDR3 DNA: TGTGCCAGCAGCCAAGATCTAGTAAGGGAGCTGTTTTTT

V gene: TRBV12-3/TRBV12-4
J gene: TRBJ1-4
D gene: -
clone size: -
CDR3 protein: CASSLAGVEKLFF
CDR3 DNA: TGTGCCAGCAGTCTCGCGGGGGTCGAAAAACTGTTTTTT

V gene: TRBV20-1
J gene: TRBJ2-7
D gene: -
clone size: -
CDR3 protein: CGARDQNSYEQYF
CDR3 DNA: TGCGGTGCTAGGGATCAGAACAGCTACGAGCAGTACTTC

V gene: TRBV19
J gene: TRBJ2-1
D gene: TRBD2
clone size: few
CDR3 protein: CATSLGGANEQFF
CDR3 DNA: TGTGCCACTAGCCTCGGGGGGGCAAATGAGCAGTTCTTC

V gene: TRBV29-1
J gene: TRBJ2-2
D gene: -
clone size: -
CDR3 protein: CSVEDGHLNTGELFF
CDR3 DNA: TGCAGCGTTGAAGATGGACATTTGAACACCGGGGAGCTGTTTTTT

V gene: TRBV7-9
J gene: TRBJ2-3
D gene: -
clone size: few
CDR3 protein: CASSLIRSTDTQYF
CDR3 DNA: TGTGCCAGCAGCTTGATACGGAGCACAGATACGCAGTATTTT

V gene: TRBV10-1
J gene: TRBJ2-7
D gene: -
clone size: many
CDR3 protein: CASSDGYSYEQYF
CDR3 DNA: TGCGCCAGCAGTGATGGGTATTCCTACGAGCAGTACTTC

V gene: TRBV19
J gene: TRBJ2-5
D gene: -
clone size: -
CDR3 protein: CASSHGRTGETQYF
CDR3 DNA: TGTGCCAGTAGCCACGGGAGGACAGGGGAGACCCAGTACTTC

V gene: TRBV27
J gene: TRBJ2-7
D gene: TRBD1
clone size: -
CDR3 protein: CASRLRGSSYEQYF
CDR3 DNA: TGTGCCAGCAGACTCAGGGGGAGCTCCTACGAGCAGTACTTC

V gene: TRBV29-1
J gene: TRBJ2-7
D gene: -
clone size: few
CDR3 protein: CSVEGERPPGYEQYF
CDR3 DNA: TGCAGCGTTGAAGGGGAGCGGCCCCCCGGCTACGAGCAGTACTTC

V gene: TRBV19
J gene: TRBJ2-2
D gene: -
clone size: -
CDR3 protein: CASSIPINTGELFF
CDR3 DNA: TGTGCCAGTAGTATACCCATAAACACCGGGGAGCTGTTTTTT

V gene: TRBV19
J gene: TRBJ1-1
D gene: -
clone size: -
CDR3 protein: CASRSPGNTEAFF
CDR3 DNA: TGTGCCAGTAGGTCCCCTGGGAACACTGAAGCTTTCTTT

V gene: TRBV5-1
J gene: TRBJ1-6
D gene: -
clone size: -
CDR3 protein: CASSDNSPLHF
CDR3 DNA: TGCGCCAGCAGCGATAATTCACCCCTCCACTTT

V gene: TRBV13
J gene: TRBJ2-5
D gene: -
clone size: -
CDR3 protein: CASSYGQIQETQYF
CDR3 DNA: TGTGCCAGCAGCTATGGACAGATCCAAGAGACCCAGTACTTC

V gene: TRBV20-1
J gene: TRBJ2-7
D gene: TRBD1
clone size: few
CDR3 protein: CSALPGQGLSEQYF
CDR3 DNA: TGCAGTGCTTTACCGGGACAGGGTCTTTCCGAGCAGTACTTC

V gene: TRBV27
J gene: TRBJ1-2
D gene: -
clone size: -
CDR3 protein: CASSPSWLGGYTF
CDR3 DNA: TGTGCCAGCAGCCCCAGCTGGCTTGGGGGCTACACCTTC

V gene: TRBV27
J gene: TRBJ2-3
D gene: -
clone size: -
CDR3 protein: CASATDTNTDTQYF
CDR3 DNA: TGTGCCAGCGCGACGGACACTAACACAGATACGCAGTATTTT

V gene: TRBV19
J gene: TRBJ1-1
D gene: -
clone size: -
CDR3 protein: CASSIGHEAFF
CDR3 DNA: TGTGCCAGTAGTATAGGACATGAAGCTTTCTTT

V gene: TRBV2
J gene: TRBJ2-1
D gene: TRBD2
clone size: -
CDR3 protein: CASRARTSERGNEQFF
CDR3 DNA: TGTGCCAGCAGGGCTAGGACTAGCGAGAGAGGTAATGAGCAGTTCTTC

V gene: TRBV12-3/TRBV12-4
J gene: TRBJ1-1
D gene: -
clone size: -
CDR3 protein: CASSRTGSAFF
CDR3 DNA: TGTGCCAGCAGCCGAACAGGGTCGGCTTTCTTT

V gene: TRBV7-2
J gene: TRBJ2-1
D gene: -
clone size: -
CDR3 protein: CASSLRDSSLNEQFF
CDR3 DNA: TGTGCCAGCAGCTTACGGGACTCCTCTCTTAATGAGCAGTTCTTC

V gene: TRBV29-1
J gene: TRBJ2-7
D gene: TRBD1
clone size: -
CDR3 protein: CSATISGGEQYF
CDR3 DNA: TGCAGCGCGACGATCTCAGGGGGCGAGCAGTACTTC

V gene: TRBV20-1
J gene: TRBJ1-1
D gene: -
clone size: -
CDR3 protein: CSAQPWGNTEAFF
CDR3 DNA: TGCAGTGCCCAACCTTGGGGGAACACTGAAGCTTTCTTT

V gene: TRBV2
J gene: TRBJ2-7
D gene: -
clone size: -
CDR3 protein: CASTGSFNEQYF
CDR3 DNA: TGTGCCAGCACCGGGAGTTTCAACGAGCAGTACTTC

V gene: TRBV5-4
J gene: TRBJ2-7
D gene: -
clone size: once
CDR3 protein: CASSFLSGAGEQYF
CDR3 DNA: TGTGCCAGCAGCTTCCTTTCGGGGGCGGGCGAGCAGTACTTC

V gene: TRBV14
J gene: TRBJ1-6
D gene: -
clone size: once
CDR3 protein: CASSPQSRSPLHF
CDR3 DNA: TGTGCCAGCAGCCCCCAATCCCGTTCACCCCTCCACTTT

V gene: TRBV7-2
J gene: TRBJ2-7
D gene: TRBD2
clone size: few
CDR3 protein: CASSLVPRGYLPNSYEQYF
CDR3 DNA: TGTGCCAGCAGCTTAGTTCCGCGGGGGTACCTACCGAACTCCTACGAGCAGTACTTC

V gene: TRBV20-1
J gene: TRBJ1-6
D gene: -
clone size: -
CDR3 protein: CSARDVKGTSSYNSPLHF
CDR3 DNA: TGCAGTGCTAGAGACGTCAAGGGGACCAGCTCCTATAATTCACCCCTCCACTTT

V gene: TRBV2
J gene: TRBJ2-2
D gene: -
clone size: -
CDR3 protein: CASRYGAGDTGELFF
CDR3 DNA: TGTGCCAGCAGGTACGGGGCTGGCGACACCGGGGAGCTGTTTTTT

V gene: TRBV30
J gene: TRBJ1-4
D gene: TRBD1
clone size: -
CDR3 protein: CAWDREINEKLFF
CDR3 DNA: TGTGCCTGGGACAGGGAGATTAATGAAAAACTGTTTTTT